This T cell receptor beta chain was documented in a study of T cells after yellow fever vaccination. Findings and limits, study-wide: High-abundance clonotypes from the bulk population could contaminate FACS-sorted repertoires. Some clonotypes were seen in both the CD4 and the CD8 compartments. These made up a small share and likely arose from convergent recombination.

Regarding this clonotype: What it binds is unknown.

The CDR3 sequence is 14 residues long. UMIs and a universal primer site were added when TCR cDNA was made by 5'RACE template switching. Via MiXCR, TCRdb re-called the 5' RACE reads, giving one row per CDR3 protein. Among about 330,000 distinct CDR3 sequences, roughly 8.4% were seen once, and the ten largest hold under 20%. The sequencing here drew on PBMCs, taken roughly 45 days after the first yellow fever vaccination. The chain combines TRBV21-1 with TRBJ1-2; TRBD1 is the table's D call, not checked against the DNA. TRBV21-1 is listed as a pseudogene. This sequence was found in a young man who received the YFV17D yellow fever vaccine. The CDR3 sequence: CASSKVGQGYGYTF. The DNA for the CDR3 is TGTGCCAGCAGCAAAGTTGGGCAGGGCTATGGCTACACCTTC.